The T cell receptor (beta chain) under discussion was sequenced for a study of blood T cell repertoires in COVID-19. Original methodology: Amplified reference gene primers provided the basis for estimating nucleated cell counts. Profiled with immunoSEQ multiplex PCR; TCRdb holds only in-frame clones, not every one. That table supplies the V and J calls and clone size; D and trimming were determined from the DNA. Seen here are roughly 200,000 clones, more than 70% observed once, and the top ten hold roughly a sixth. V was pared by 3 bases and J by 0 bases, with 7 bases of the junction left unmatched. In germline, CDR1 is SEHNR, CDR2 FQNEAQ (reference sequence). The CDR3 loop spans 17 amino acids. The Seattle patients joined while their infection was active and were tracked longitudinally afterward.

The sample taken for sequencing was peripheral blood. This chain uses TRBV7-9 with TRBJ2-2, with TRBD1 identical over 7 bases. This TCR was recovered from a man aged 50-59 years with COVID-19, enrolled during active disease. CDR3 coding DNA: TGTGCCAGCAGCTTTGGGACAGAGACAACGAACACCGGGGAGCTGTTTTTT. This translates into CASSFGTETTNTGELFF.